A single sample gave rise to the 29 T cell receptor beta chains below, sequenced in a study of control samples from healthy donors and cancer patients. The repertoire was sequenced with immunoSEQ multiplex PCR; TCRdb's copy has only in-frame clones and lacks some. The data show fewer than 95,000 clones, with about nine tenths seen just once and approximately 15% held by the top ten. Sequences were obtained from blood. All receptors come from a man in his thirties or forties in good health.

This clone was counted a few times. The chain employs TRBV4-1 and TRBJ1-2, with D unclear. Germline-derived CDR1 and CDR2 are MGHRA and YSYEKL. There are 13 residues in the CDR3. Trimming shortened V by 3 bases and J by 0 bases, and 5 bases separated the two germline ends. The CDR3 DNA follows: TGCGCCAGCAGCCAGTCTACTAACTATGGCTACACCTTC. Protein: CASSQSTNYGYTF.

This chain uses TRBV2 with TRBJ2-5; weak D call: TRBD1 (6 bases). V lost 4 bases and J lost 5, with 8 bases in between. This CDR3 has 12 residues. Germline assignment: CDR1 SNHLY and CDR2 FYNNEI. The CDR3 nucleotides are TGTGCCAGCAGTGGGCAGGGGGAGACCCAGTACTTC. The encoded protein is CASSGQGETQYF.

This chain links TRBV19 with TRBJ1-2; 10 bases line up with TRBD1. The CDR3 length is 15 residues. V dropped 5 bases and J dropped 4; count of bases not matched to a gene: 7. Germline CDR1 reads LNHDA; CDR2 reads SQIVND (reference sequence). CDR3 nucleotide sequence: TGTGCCAGTAGTTTGCCGGGACAGGGGACCTATGGCTACACCTTC. Amino acids: CASSLPGQGTYGYTF.

To note about this clone: Its ends do not fully match the called genes, so a read error is possible. V gene TRBV9 combines with J gene TRBJ2-3; 7 nucleotides line up with TRBD1. Per germline, CDR1 SGDLS and CDR2 YYNGEE. CDR3 length: 18 amino acids. The CDR3: CAGSVSLRDRGVADTQYF. The CDR3 DNA reads TGTGCCGGCAGCGTTTCACTCCGGGACAGAGGTGTAGCAGATACGCAGTATTTT.

The gene calls are TRBV6-2 or TRBV6-3 and TRBJ2-7, with 13 bases matching TRBD2. The length of the CDR3 is 15 residues. The germline V gene encodes CDR1 MNHEY and CDR2 SVGEGT. Trimming removed 6 bases from V and 2 bases from J; junction bases left unmatched: 4. The CDR3 here is CASSTTSGGAYEQYF. CDR3 DNA: TGTGCCAGCAGCACTACTAGCGGGGGGGCCTACGAGCAGTACTTC.

A single count supports this clone. This chain joins TRBV7-9 and TRBJ1-2, with unresolved D. The CDR3 is 15 amino acids. V was pared by 0 bases and J by 4 bases, with 12 bases between. From germline, CDR1 is SEHNR and CDR2 FQNEAQ (reference sequence). The CDR3 coding sequence is TGTGCCAGCAGCTTAGCTTACGGGTCTGGCTATGGCTACACCTTC. This encodes CASSLAYGSGYGYTF.

This clone was seen once. The genes are TRBV27 and TRBJ2-3, with a weak D call TRBD2 (5 bases). The CDR3 extends over 16 amino acids. Germline values: CDR1 MNHEY, CDR2 SMNVEV (reference sequence). V was cut by 0 bases and J by 2 bases, with 12 bases left in between. Here the CDR3 reads CASSLSAGKPTDTQYF. The CDR3 region has the DNA TGTGCCAGCAGTTTATCAGCCGGGAAACCCACAGATACGCAGTATTTT.

The V gene is TRBV5-5, the J gene TRBJ1-5; D gene ambiguous. V was clipped by 0 bases and J by 5 bases, with 6 bases between them. The CDR3 is 13 amino acids. CDR1 and CDR2 from the germline V gene are SGHKS and YYEKEE (reference sequence). CDR3 DNA: TGTGCCAGCAGCTTGGACTTATATCAGCCCCAGCATTTT. Its translation is CASSLDLYQPQHF.

The genes are TRBV3-1 (or the pseudogene TRBV3-2) and TRBJ2-7; D is perhaps TRBD2 (5 bases). Trimming cost V 3 bases and J 4 bases, with 13 bases left between them. The CDR3 contains 14 residues. From germline, CDR1 is LGHDT and CDR2 YNNKEL (reference sequence). The CDR3 here is CASSHQTTTYEQYF. CDR3 sequence (DNA): TGTGCCAGCAGCCACCAGACTACCACGTACGAGCAGTACTTC.

The V and J genes are TRBV7-8 and TRBJ2-2; 7 nucleotides line up with TRBD1. The CDR3 is 15 amino acids. Germline lookup yields CDR1 SGHVS and CDR2 FQNEAQ. Germline trimming cut 5 bases from V and 2 bases from J; bases unmatched to any gene: 5. DNA for the CDR3: TGTGCCAGCAGCACCGGGACAGAAAACACCGGGGAGCTGTTTTTT. This gives the protein CASSTGTENTGELFF.

This clone was observed a single time. The chain has TRBV18 and TRBJ2-1; the D gene is possibly TRBD2 (6 bases). Trimming left V 1 base short and J 4 bases short, with 14 bases between. From germline, CDR1 is KGHSH and CDR2 LQKENI. The CDR3 covers 16 residues. The CDR3 loop reads CASSPLEVSGYNEQFF. The CDR3 coding sequence is TGTGCCAGCTCACCACTAGAAGTTAGCGGATACAATGAGCAGTTCTTC.

The J gene is TRBJ1-2, the V gene TRBV10-3; 10 positions agree with TRBD1. The CDR3 sequence is 12 residues long. The germline V gene has CDR1 ENHRY and CDR2 SYGVKD. V lost 10 bases, J lost 7 bases, and 6 bases stayed unmatched. CDR3 region: CASQGQGIGYTF. CDR3 DNA: TGTGCCAGCCAGGGACAGGGGATTGGCTACACCTTC.

The V and J genes are TRBV27 and TRBJ2-7; 7 nucleotides align to TRBD1. Germline CDR1 is MNHEY and CDR2 is SMNVEV (reference sequence). V was pared by 5 bases and J by 2 bases, with 6 bases of the junction left unmatched. The CDR3 runs 14 residues. The CDR3 DNA follows: TGTGCCAGCAGTCCCCGGGACAGAACCTACGAGCAGTACTTC. Amino acids: CASSPRDRTYEQYF.

This chain links TRBV21-1 with TRBJ1-2. TRBV21-1 is shown as a pseudogene. The CDR3 is 13 residues long. Written as DNA, the CDR3 is TGTGCCAGGGAGGGGAGGAAGAACAATGGCTACACCTTC. The encoded protein is CAREGRKNNGYTF.

This sequence joins TRBV11-3 and TRBJ1-1, with 7 bases aligning to TRBD1. Germline V gene data show CDR1 as SGHNT and CDR2 as YENEEA. The V and J ends lost 5 bases and 7 bases, in that order; junction bases with no gene match: 13. The CDR3 is 15 residues long. CDR3: CASSPEGTATYEAFF. The CDR3 DNA follows: TGTGCCAGCAGCCCTGAAGGGACAGCAACTTATGAAGCTTTCTTT.

The genes are TRBV7-4 and TRBJ1-2, with unresolved D. This CDR3 has 11 residues. V lost 1 base to trimming and J lost 8 bases, with 5 bases between them. The germline V gene encodes CDR1 SGHVT and CDR2 SQSDAQ. In nucleotides, the CDR3 is TGTGCCAGCAGCTTAGTAGGGGGCTACACCTTC. It yields the protein CASSLVGGYTF.

Here the CDR3 reads CAWRAAGQDEKLFF. Written as DNA, the CDR3 is TGTGCCTGGAGAGCCGCGGGACAGGATGAAAAACTGTTTTTT. The chain has TRBV30 and TRBJ1-4; the match to TRBD1 covers 8 bases. Germline V CDR1 and CDR2: GTSNPN, SVGIG (reference sequence). The CDR3 extends over 14 amino acids. The V gene end was trimmed by 3 bases and the J gene end by 6 bases; junction bases not matched to a gene: 6. The full variable domain, rest sourced from reference TRBV30 and TRBJ1-4, is SQTIHQWPATLVQPVGSPLSLECTVEGTSNPNLYWYRQAAGRGLQLLFYSVGIGQISSEVPQNLSASRPQDRQFILSSKKLLLSDSGFYLCAWRAAGQDEKLFFGSGTQLSVL.

The chain employs TRBV6-5 and TRBJ1-1, with 9 bases aligning to TRBD1. With 6 bases clipped from V and 5 bases from J, the junction kept 7 bases outside the gene matches. The CDR3 covers 14 residues. In germline, CDR1 is MNHEY, CDR2 SVGAGI. This CDR3 is CASRRDRESTEAFF. CDR3 DNA sequence: TGTGCCAGCAGAAGGGACAGGGAGTCGACTGAAGCTTTCTTT.

This chain links TRBV4-2 with TRBJ2-7, with D possibly called TRBD1 or TRBD2 (5 bases each). The V gene's germline CDR1 is LGHNA and CDR2 YNFKEQ. The V end was cut by 0 bases, the J end by 7 bases, with 19 bases between. The CDR3 is made up of 16 amino acids. CDR3 in amino acids: CASSQEGPPNLGEQYF. The CDR3 bases are TGTGCCAGCAGCCAAGAGGGACCACCAAACCTGGGGGAGCAGTACTTC.

J is TRBJ2-5 and V is TRBV7-9; TRBD1 is a possible D gene (6 bases). The CDR3 is 14 residues long. The V gene lost 3 bases and the J gene lost 4 bases, with 12 bases spanning the gap. Germline lookup yields CDR1 SEHNR and CDR2 FQNEAQ (reference sequence). This CDR3 is CASSLAGVGETQYF. The DNA for the CDR3 is TGTGCCAGCAGCTTGGCAGGGGTGGGAGAGACCCAGTACTTC.

The rearrangement joins TRBV5-6 to TRBJ1-4; no firm D call. Germline values: CDR1 SGHDT, CDR2 YYEEEE. The length of the CDR3 is 14 residues. V was trimmed by 5 bases and J by 8 bases, leaving 16 bases between them. In DNA, the CDR3 is TGTGCCAGCAGGGGGAGAGGAAAGGGCGAAAAACTGTTTTTT. Translation gives CASRGRGKGEKLFF.

The chain links TRBV7-2 to TRBJ1-5; D gene uncertain. V gave up 4 bases and J gave up 1 base, with 17 bases separating them. Germline V gives CDR1 SGHTA, CDR2 FQGNSA. The CDR3 is made up of 17 amino acids. CDR3 sequence reads: CASSSKTGSGSNQPQHF. The CDR3 DNA reads TGTGCCAGCAGCTCCAAAACGGGCTCGGGGAGCAATCAGCCCCAGCATTTT.

The chain recombines TRBV4-3 with TRBJ1-2; 8 bases fit TRBD1. V was clipped by 2 bases and J by 8 bases; unmatched bases: 13. The CDR3 totals 16 residues. Germline loops: CDR1 LGHNA, CDR2 YSLEER. The CDR3 nucleotides read TGCGCCAGCAGCCAATGGGAGGCAGGGGGCTATAAGGGCTACACCTTC. It is translated as CASSQWEAGGYKGYTF.

The chain is built from TRBV25-1 and TRBJ2-3; D is uncertain. Trimming shortened V by 3 bases and J by 4 bases, and 14 bases separated the two germline ends. CDR3 length: 15 amino acids. Looked up from germline, CDR1 is MGHDK and CDR2 is SYGVNS. CDR3: CASSERKNRADTQYF. CDR3 nucleotides: TGTGCCAGCAGTGAGCGAAAAAATAGGGCAGATACGCAGTATTTT.

The chain is built from TRBV13 and TRBJ1-5, with D hard to call. This CDR3 has 13 amino acids. Germline V lookup: CDR1 PRHDT, CDR2 FYEKMQ (reference sequence). Trimming cost V 2 bases and J 7 bases, with 9 bases left between them. The DNA of the CDR3 is TGTGCCAGCAGCTTAAAGCCCGAGCAGCCCCAGCATTTT. Protein sequence: CASSLKPEQPQHF.

The rearrangement links TRBV12-3 or TRBV12-4 to TRBJ1-4, with D maybe TRBD1 (5 bases). Between the trimmed V and J ends, which lost 8 bases and 8 bases, there was a span of 15 bases. The CDR3 runs to 13 residues. The CDR3 region has the DNA TGTGCCAGCGGTGGGGCAGGGAAGGAAAAACTGTTTTTT. Translating gives CASGGAGKEKLFF.

The V gene is TRBV27, the J gene TRBJ2-1; TRBD1 matches at 8 bases. Germline CDR1 is MNHEY and CDR2 is SMNVEV (reference sequence). V gave up 5 bases and J gave up 3 bases; unmatched junction bases: 6. The CDR3 contains 15 residues. Here the CDR3 DNA reads TGTGCCAGCAGTGGGGGACAGGCCGGCTACAATGAGCAGTTCTTC. It specifies CASSGGQAGYNEQFF.

This clone appeared once. The chain recombines TRBV19 with TRBJ1-2; D gene uncertain. Between the trimmed V and J ends, which lost 3 bases and 2 bases, there was a span of 7 bases. Germline CDR1 reads LNHDA; CDR2 reads SQIVND (reference sequence). CDR3 length: 13 amino acids. DNA for the CDR3: TGTGCCAGTAGTATGCCAGCAAACTATGGCTACACCTTC. Protein sequence: CASSMPANYGYTF.

V is TRBV28 and J is TRBJ1-1, with 9 bases matching TRBD1. This CDR3 contains 16 residues. Germline V gene data show CDR1 as MDHEN and CDR2 as SYDVKM. Unmatched junction bases numbered 7, after V lost 5 bases and J lost 0 bases. CDR3 in DNA: TGTGCCAGCAGTCTTACTGGGGACAGGGTGAACACTGAAGCTTTCTTT. As protein: CASSLTGDRVNTEAFF. Combining the CDR3 with reference TRBV28 and TRBJ1-1 gives the whole variable domain DVKVTQSSRYLVKRTGEKVFLECVQDMDHENMFWYRQDPGLGLRLIYFSYDVKMKEKGDIPEGYSVSREKKERFSLILESASTNQTSMYLCASSLTGDRVNTEAFFGQGTRLTVV.